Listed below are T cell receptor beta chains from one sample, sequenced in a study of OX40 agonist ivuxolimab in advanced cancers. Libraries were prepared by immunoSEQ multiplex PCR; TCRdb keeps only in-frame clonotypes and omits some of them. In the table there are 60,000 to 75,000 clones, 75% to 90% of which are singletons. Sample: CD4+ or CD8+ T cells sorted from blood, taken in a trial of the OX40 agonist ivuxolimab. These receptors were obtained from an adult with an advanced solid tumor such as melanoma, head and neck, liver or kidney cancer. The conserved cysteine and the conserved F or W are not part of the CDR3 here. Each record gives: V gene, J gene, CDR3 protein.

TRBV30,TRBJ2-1,AWSVRTSPREQF
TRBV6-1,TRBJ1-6,ASSEMETGVGSPLH
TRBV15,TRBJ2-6,ATSGPGAGANVLT
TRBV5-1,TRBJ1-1,ASSQTGQGPNTEAF
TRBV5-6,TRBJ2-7,ASSKQGSPYEQY
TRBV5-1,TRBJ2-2,ASSLAQVSGELF
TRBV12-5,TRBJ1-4,ASGTGSTNEKLF
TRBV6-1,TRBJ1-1,ASSGGQAEGMAEAF
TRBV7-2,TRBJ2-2,ASSFLGTGELF
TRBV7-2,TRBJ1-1,ASSLSGTEAF
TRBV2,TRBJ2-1,ASTGGQIYNEQF
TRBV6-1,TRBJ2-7,ASRRGPIYEQY
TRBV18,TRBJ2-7,ASSVSTGGSYEQY
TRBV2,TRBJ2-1,ASRSRWGSSYNEQF
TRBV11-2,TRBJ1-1,ASSLGQNTEAF
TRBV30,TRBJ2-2,AWSAVQGDTGELF
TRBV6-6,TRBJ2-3,ASAWTASTDTQY
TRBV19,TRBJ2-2,ASSMGSGELF
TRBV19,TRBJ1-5,ASSGQGVNQPQH
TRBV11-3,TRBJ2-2,ASSLTGGGSGELF
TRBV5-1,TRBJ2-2,ASSLDDSAGKVF
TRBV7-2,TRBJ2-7,ASSPRVAGEQY
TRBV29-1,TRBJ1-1,SVEELRGTEAF
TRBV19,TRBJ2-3,ASSYKGGTDTQY
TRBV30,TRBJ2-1,AWSVPAGSHGQF
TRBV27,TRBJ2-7,ASSSEGGGRYEQY
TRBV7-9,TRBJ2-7,ASSLARLAGRDYEQY
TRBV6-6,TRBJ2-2,ASIPDRFYTGELF
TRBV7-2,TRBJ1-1,ASSPGRGRGTEAF
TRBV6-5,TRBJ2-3,ASSFAGRRSTDTQY
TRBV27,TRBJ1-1,ASSLSSPKARFMNTEAF
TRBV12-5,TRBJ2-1,ASGFRRGVKSSYNEQF
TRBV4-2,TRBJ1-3,ASSQRLQANTIY
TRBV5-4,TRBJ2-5,ASRGRLQETQY
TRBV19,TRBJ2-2,ASRPLAAGELF
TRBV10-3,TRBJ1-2,AIKTGTGNYGYT
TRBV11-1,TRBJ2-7,ASSLTGFSYEQY
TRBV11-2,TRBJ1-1,ASSPDLNTEAF
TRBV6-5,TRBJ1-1,ASPKKAF
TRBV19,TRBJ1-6,ASSQDRSYNSPLH
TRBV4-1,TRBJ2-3,ASSQDRNSGGTTDTQY
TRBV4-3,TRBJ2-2,ASSQDPGKWTGELF
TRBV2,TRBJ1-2,ASSVDRSYGYT
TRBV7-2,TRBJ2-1,ASSLSVTVEQF
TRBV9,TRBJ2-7,ASSVEAGGKAGHEQY
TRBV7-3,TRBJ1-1,ASSRDGTEAF
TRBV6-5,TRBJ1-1,ASSPTETNTEAF
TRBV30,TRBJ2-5,AWSVLRGNQETQY
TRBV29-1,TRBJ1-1,RAGGVNTEAF
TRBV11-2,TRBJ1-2,ASSSRGTALGGYT
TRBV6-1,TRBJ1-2,ASSRRQGTNYGYT
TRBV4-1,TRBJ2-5,ASSLGSQETQY
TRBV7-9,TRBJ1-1,ASTPNRGGYTEAF
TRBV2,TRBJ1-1,ARSRDRERTEAF
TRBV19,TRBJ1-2,ASSFTTGPSGYT